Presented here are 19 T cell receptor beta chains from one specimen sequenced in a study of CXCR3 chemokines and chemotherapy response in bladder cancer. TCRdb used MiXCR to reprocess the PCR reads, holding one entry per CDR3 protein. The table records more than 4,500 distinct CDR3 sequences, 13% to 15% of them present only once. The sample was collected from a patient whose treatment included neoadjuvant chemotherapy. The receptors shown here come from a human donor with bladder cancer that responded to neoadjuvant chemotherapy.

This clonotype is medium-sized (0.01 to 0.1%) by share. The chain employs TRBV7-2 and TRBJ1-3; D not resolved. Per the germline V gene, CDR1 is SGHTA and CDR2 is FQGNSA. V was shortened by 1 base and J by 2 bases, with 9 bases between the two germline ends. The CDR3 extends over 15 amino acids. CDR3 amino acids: CASSLVVLTGNTIYF. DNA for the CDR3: TGTGCCAGCAGCTTAGTGGTCTTAACTGGAAACACCATATATTTT. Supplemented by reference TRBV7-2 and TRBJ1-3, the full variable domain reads GAGVSQSPSNKVTEKGKDVELRCDPISGHTALYWYRQSLGQGLEFLIYFQGNSAPDKSGLPSDRFSAERTGGSVSTLTIQRTQQEDSAVYLCASSLVVLTGNTIYFGEGSWLTVV.

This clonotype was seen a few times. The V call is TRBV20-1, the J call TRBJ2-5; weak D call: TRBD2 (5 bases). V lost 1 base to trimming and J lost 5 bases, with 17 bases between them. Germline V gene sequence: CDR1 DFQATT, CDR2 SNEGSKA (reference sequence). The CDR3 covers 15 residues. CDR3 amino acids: CSARAARAGLETQYF. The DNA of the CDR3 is TGCAGTGCTAGAGCCGCGAGGGCCGGGTTGGAGACCCAGTACTTC.

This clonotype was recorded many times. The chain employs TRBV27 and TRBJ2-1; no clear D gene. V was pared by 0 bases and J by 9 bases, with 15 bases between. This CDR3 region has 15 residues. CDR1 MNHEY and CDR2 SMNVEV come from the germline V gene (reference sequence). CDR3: CASSLSGPTVGEQFF. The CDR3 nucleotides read TGTGCCAGCAGTTTATCGGGCCCTACCGTTGGTGAGCAGTTCTTC.

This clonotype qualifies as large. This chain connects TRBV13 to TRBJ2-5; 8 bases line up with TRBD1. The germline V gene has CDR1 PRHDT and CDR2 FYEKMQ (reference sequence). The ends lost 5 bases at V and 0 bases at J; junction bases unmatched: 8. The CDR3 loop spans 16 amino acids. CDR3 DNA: TGTGCCAGCAGCGGCTGGACAGGGATGGACCAAGAGACCCAGTACTTC. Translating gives CASSGWTGMDQETQYF.

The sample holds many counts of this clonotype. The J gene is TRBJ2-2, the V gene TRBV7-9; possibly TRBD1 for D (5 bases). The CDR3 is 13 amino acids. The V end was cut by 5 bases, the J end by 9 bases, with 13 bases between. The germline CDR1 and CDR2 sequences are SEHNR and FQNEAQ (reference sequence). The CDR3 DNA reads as TGTGCCAGCAGCACCCTAGGGGTCAGGGAGCTGTTTTTT. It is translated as CASSTLGVRELFF.

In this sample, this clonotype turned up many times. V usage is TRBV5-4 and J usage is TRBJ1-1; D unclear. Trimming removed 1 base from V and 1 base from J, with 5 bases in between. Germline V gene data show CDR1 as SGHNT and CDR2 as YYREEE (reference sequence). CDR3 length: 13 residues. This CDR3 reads CASSLSANTEAFF. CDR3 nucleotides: TGTGCCAGCAGCTTGAGTGCGAACACTGAAGCTTTCTTT.

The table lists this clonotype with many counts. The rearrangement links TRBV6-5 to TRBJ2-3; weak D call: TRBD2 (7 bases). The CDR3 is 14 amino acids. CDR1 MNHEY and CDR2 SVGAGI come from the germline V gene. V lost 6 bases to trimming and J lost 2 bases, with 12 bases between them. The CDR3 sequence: CASRLGGDTDTQYF. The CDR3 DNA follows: TGTGCCAGCAGATTAGGGGGGGACACAGATACGCAGTATTTT.

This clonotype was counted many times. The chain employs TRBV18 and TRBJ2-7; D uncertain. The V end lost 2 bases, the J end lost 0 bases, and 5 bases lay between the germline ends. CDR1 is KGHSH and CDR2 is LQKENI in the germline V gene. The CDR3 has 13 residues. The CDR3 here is CASSPGDSYEQYF. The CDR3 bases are TGTGCCAGCTCACCAGGGGACTCCTACGAGCAGTACTTC.

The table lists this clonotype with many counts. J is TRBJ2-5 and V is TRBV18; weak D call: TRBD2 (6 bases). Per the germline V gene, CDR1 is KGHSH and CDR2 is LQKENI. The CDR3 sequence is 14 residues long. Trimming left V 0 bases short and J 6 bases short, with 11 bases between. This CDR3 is CASSPPGLLKTQYF. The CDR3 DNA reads TGTGCCAGCTCACCACCGGGACTTCTAAAGACCCAGTACTTC.

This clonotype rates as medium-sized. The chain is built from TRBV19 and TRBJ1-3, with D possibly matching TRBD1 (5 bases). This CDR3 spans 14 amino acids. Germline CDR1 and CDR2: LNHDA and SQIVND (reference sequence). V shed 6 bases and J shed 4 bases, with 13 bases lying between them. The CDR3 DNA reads TGTGCCAGTAGACAGGCCCTCTTCGGAAACACCATATATTTT. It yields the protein CASRQALFGNTIYF.

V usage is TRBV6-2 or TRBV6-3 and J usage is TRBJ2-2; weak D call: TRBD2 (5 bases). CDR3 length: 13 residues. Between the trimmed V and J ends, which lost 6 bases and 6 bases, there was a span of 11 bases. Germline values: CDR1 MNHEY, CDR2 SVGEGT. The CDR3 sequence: CASSLGRPGELFF. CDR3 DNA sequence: TGTGCCAGCAGCCTGGGGAGACCCGGGGAGCTGTTTTTT.

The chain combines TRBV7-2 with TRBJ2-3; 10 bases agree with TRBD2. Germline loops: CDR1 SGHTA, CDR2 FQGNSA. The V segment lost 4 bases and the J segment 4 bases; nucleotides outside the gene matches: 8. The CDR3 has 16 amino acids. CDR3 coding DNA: TGTGCCAGCAGCTCCGGGAGCGGGAGGGCAGCAGATACGCAGTATTTT. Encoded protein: CASSSGSGRAADTQYF.

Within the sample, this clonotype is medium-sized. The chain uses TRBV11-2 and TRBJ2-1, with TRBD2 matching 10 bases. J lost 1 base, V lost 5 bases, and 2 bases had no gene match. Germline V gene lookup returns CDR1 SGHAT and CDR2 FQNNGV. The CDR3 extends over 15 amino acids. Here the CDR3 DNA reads TGTGCCAGCAGCACGACTAGCGGGTCCTACAATGAGCAGTTCTTC. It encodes CASSTTSGSYNEQFF.

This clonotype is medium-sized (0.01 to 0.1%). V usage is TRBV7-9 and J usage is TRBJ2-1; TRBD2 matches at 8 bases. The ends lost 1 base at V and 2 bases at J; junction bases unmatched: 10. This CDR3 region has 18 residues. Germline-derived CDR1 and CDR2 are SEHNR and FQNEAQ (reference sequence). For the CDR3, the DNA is TGTGCCAGCAGCTTAGGAAGGATCTCGGGAGGGCCCTACAATGAGCAGTTCTTC. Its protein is CASSLGRISGGPYNEQFF.

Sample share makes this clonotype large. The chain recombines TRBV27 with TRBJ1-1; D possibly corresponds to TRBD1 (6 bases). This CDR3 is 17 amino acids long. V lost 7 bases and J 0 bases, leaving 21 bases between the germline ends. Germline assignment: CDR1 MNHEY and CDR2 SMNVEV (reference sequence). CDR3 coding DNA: TGTGCCAGCACTCTTAGGGGCGTGGGGGCAATGAACACTGAAGCTTTCTTT. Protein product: CASTLRGVGAMNTEAFF.

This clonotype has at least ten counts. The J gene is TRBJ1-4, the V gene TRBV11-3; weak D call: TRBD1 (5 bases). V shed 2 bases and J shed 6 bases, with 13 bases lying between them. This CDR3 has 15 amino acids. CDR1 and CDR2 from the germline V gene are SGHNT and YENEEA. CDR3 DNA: TGTGCCAGCAGCTTATTCGGCAGGGAGGATGAAAAACTGTTTTTT. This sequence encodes CASSLFGREDEKLFF.

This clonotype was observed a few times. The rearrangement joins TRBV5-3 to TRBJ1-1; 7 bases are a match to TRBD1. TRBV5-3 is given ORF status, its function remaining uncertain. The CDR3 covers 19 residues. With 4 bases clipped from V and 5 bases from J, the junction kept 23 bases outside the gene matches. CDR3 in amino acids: CARSPPLSDREVMGTEAFF. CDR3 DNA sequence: TGTGCCAGAAGCCCCCCTCTTTCAGACAGGGAAGTCATGGGGACTGAAGCTTTCTTT.

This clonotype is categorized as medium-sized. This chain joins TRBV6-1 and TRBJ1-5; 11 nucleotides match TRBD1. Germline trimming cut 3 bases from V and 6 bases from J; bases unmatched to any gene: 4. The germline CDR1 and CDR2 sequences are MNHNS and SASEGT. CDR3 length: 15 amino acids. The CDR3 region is CASSDRGTGGQPQHF. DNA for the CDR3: TGTGCCAGCAGTGATCGGGGGACAGGGGGTCAGCCCCAGCATTTT.

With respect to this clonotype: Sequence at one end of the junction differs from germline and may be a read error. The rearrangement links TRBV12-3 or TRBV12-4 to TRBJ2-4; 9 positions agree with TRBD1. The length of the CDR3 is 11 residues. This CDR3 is CASSPGGQGDF. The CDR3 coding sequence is TGTGCCAGCAGTCCGGGGGGACAGGGAGACTTC.